This note documents a single T cell receptor beta chain sequence. Antigen unknown. Per germline, CDR1 MNHNS and CDR2 SASEGT. The CDR3 spans 13 residues. These data originate in a study of T cell clusters in autoimmune cytopenias. TRB rearrangements were amplified by touch-down multiplex PCR with mixed TRB-A/B primers. TCRdb reprocessed the multiplex PCR reads and keeps a single row for each CDR3 protein, giving no DNA. Here the sample table reports roughly 6,100 distinct CDR3 sequences. Study-wide points: TRB repertoire shifts in secondary cytopenia and chronic lymphocytic leukemia mostly reflected lymphoma, not autoimmunity.

TRB was amplified from 250 ng of peripheral blood genomic DNA per sample. These data were likewise used in another study, on T cell repertoires in aging, cancer and after chemotherapy. That report adds: The full dataset contained 9.1 million or so TCR reads.

The sample comprised peripheral blood. The TCR was taken from a human donor in good health. The J gene is TRBJ1-4, the V gene TRBV6-1. CDR3 in amino acids: CASAAGPAEKLFF.